This entry features one TCR beta chain sequence. Assay: immunoSEQ multiplex PCR; the TCRdb copy retains only in-frame clones and omits some. The sample lists fewer than 4,500 clones; approximately 70% were seen once. Germline CDR1 reads SEHNR; CDR2 reads FQNEAQ (reference sequence). CDR3 length: 15 amino acids. This entry is derived from a study of immune cell composition in non-small cell lung cancer. Sequencing input: lung tumor tissue. The chain links TRBV7-9 to TRBJ2-5; tentatively, D is TRBD2 (6 bases). The J call may be mistaken, given a closer DNA end match to TRBJ2-7. The TCR sequence derives from a human donor with non-small cell lung cancer. For the CDR3, the DNA is TGTGCCAGCAGCTTAGCGCCTAGCGTTTCCTACGAGCAGTACTTC. This translates into CASSLAPSVSYEQYF.